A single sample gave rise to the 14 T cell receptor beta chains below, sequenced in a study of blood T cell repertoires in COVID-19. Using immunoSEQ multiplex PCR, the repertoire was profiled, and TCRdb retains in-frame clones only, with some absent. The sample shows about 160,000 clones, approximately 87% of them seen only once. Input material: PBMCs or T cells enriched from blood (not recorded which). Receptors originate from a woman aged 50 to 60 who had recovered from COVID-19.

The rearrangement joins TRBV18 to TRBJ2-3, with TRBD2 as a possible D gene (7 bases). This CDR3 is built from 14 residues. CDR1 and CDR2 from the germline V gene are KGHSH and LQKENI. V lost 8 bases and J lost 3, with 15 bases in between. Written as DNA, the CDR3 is TGTGCCAGCCAAAAGGGGGGGCCTACAGATACGCAGTATTTT. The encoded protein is CASQKGGPTDTQYF.

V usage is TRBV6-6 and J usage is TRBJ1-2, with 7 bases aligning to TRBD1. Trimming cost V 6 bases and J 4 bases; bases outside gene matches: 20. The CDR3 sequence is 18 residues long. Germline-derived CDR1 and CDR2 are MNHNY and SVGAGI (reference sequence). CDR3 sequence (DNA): TGTGCCAGCAGCCGACCGGGACAGCAACTGGGGGGTCCCTATGGCTACACCTTC. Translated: CASSRPGQQLGGPYGYTF.

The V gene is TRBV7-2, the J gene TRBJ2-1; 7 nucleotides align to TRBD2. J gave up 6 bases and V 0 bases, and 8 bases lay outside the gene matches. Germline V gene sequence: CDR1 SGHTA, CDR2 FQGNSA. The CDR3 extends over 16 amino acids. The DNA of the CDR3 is TGTGCCAGCAGCTTAGCCGGGACTACGGTGGCCAATGAGCAGTTCTTC. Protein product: CASSLAGTTVANEQFF.

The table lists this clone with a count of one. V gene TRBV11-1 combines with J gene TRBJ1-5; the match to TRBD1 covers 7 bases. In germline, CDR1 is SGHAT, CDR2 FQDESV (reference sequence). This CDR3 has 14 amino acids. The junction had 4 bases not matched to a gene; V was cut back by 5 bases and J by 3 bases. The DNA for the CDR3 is TGTGCCAGCAGCCTAGACAGGGACAATCAGCCCCAGCATTTT. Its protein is CASSLDRDNQPQHF.

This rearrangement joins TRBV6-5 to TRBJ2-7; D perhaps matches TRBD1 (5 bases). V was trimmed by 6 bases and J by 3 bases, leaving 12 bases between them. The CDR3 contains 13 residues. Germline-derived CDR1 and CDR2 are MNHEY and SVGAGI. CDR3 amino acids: CASRPPGRYEQYF. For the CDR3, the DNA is TGTGCCAGCAGACCCCCAGGGCGCTACGAGCAGTACTTC.

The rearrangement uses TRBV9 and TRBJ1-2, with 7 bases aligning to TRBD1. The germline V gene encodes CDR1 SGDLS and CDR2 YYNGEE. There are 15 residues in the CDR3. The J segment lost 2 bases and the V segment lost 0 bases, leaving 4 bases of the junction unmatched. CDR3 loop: CASSVAPGQNYGYTF. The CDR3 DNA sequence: TGTGCCAGCAGCGTAGCCCCGGGACAGAACTATGGCTACACCTTC.

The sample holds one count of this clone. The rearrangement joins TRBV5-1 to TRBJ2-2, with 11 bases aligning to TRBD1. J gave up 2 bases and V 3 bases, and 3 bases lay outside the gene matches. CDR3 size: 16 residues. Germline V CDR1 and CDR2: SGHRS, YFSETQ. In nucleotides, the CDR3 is TGCGCCAGCAGCTCAGGACAGGGGGCAAACACCGGGGAGCTGTTTTTT. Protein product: CASSSGQGANTGELFF.

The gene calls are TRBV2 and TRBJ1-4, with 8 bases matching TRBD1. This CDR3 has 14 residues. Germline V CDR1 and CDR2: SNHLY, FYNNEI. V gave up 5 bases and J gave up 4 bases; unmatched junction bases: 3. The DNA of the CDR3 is TGTGCCAGCAGTCGCGACAGGGGTAATGAAAAACTGTTTTTT. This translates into CASSRDRGNEKLFF. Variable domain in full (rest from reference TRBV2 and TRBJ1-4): EPEVTQTPSHQVTQMGQEVILRCVPISNHLYFYWYRQILGQKVEFLVSFYNNEISEKSEIFDDQFSVERPDGSNFTLKIRSTKLEDSAMYFCASSRDRGNEKLFFGSGTQLSVL.

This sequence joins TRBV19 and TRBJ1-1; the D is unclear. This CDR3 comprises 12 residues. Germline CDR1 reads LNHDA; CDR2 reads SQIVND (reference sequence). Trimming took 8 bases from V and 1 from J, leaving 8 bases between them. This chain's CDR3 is CASDTANTEAFF. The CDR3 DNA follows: TGTGCCAGTGACACAGCGAACACTGAAGCTTTCTTT. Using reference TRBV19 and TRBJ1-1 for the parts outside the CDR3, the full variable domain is DGGITQSPKYLFRKEGQNVTLSCEQNLNHDAMYWYRQDPGQGLRLIYYSQIVNDFQKGDIAEGYSVSREKKESFPLTVTSAQKNPTAFYLCASDTANTEAFFGQGTRLTVV.

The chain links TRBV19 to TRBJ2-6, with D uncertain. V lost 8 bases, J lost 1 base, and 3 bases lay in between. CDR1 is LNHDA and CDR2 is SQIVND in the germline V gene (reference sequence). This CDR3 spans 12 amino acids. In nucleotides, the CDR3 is TGTGCCAGTCAATCTGGGGCCAACGTCCTGACTTTC. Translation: CASQSGANVLTF.

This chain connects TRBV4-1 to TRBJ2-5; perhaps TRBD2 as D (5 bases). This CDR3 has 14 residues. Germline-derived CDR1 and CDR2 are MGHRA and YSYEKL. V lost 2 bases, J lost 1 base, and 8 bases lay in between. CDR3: CASSQPGSQETQYF. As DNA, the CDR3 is TGCGCCAGCAGCCAACCGGGATCCCAAGAGACCCAGTACTTC.

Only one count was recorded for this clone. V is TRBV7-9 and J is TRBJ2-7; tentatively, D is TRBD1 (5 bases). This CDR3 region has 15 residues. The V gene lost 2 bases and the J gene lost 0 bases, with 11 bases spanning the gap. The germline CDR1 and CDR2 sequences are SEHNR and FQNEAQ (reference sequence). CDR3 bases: TGTGCCAGCAGCTTAATACAGGTGAGCTCCTACGAGCAGTACTTC. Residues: CASSLIQVSSYEQYF.

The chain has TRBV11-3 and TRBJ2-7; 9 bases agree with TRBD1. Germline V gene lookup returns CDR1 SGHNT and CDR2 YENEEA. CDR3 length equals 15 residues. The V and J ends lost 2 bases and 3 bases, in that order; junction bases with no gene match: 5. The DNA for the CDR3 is TGTGCCAGCAGCTTAATGGGACAGGGTGTCTACGAGCAGTACTTC. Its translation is CASSLMGQGVYEQYF.

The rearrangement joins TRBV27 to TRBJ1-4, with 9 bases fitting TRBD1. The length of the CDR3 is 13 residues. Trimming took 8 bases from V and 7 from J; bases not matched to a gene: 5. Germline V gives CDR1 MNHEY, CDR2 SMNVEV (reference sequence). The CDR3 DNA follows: TGTGCCAGCCTCGGACAGGGGCGTGAAAAACTGTTTTTT. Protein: CASLGQGREKLFF.